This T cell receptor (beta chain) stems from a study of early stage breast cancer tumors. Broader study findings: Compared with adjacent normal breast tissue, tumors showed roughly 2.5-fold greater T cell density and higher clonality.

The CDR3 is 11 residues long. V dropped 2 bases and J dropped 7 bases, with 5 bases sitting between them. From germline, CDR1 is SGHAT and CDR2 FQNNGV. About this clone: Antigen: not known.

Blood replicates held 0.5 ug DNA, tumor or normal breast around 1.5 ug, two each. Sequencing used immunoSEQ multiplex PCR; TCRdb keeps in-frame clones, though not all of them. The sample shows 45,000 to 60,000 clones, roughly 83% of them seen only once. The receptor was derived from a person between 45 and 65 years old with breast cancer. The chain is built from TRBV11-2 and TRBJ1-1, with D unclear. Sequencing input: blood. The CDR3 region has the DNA TGTGCCAGCAGCTTAAGGTTTGAAGCTTTCTTT. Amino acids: CASSLRFEAFF.